This is a list of T cell receptor beta chains from one sample in a study of HIV-infected children after antiretroviral therapy interruption. TCRdb processed the 3' RACE reads anew with MiXCR; each CDR3 protein has one entry. The repertoire holds more than 75,000 distinct CDR3 sequences, with 5.5% to 8.5% as singletons. The sequencing used CD45RA+ CD4+ T cells from PBMCs, pooled from several time points, collected from a donor given antiretroviral therapy, either interrupted or continuous. These receptor sequences come from a pool of human donors with HIV. Both conserved end residues are part of each CDR3. Each record gives: D gene, V gene, J gene, clone size, CDR3 protein, CDR3 DNA. The D gene is left open where the match is weak. Expanded clones get a size class; other rows say once, few or many, or leave the size out.

d_call: -
v_call: TRBV5-1
j_call: TRBJ1-6
clone_size: many
cdr3_aa: CASSIEGNSPLHF
cdr3_nt: TGCGCCAGCAGCATCGAGGGGAATTCACCCCTCCACTTT

d_call: TRBD2
v_call: TRBV6-1
j_call: TRBJ2-2
clone_size: many
cdr3_aa: CASRGLAPGELFF
cdr3_nt: TGTGCCAGCAGAGGACTAGCCCCCGGGGAGCTGTTTTTT

d_call: -
v_call: TRBV4-2
j_call: TRBJ2-7
clone_size: many
cdr3_aa: CASSQDAQHYEQYF
cdr3_nt: TGTGCCAGCAGCCAAGATGCACAGCACTACGAGCAGTACTTC

d_call: -
v_call: TRBV7-2
j_call: TRBJ1-3
clone_size: many
cdr3_aa: CASSLSRKTGNTIYF
cdr3_nt: TGTGCCAGCAGCTTGTCCAGAAAGACTGGAAACACCATATATTTT

d_call: -
v_call: TRBV20-1
j_call: TRBJ1-1
clone_size: many
cdr3_aa: CSAGTSDAKAFF
cdr3_nt: TGCAGTGCTGGGACGTCGGACGCTAAAGCTTTCTTT

d_call: -
v_call: TRBV29-1
j_call: TRBJ2-7
clone_size: many
cdr3_aa: CSVPGFYSYEQYF
cdr3_nt: TGCAGCGTGCCAGGGTTCTACTCCTACGAGCAGTACTTC

d_call: -
v_call: TRBV30
j_call: TRBJ1-1
clone_size: many
cdr3_aa: CAWRPPGRLNTEAFF
cdr3_nt: TGTGCCTGGAGACCACCGGGACGGCTGAACACTGAAGCTTTCTTT

d_call: -
v_call: TRBV19
j_call: TRBJ2-2
clone_size: few
cdr3_aa: CASSIRHPGELFF
cdr3_nt: TGTGCCAGTAGTATAAGACACCCCGGGGAGCTGTTTTTT

d_call: -
v_call: TRBV6-2/TRBV6-3
j_call: TRBJ2-1
clone_size: many
cdr3_aa: CASSYKPFIRGVDEQFF
cdr3_nt: TGTGCCAGCAGTTACAAACCCTTTATTAGGGGGGTTGATGAGCAGTTCTTC

d_call: -
v_call: TRBV10-2
j_call: TRBJ1-5
clone_size: many
cdr3_aa: CASSVYQINQPQHF
cdr3_nt: TGCGCCAGCAGTGTTTATCAGATCAATCAGCCCCAGCATTTT

d_call: -
v_call: TRBV7-3
j_call: TRBJ2-1
clone_size: many
cdr3_aa: CASSFGIPSYNEQFF
cdr3_nt: TGTGCCAGCAGCTTTGGGATTCCCTCCTACAATGAGCAGTTCTTC

d_call: -
v_call: TRBV29-1
j_call: TRBJ2-5
clone_size: few
cdr3_aa: CSVNTGAGRTQYF
cdr3_nt: TGCAGCGTCAATACAGGGGCCGGGAGGACCCAGTACTTC

d_call: TRBD2
v_call: TRBV7-2
j_call: TRBJ2-3
clone_size: few
cdr3_aa: CASSFSGLAGGQYF
cdr3_nt: TGTGCCAGCAGCTTTTCGGGACTAGCGGGAGGGCAGTATTTT

d_call: -
v_call: TRBV2
j_call: TRBJ2-1
clone_size: many
cdr3_aa: CASSAEGLISSYNEQFF
cdr3_nt: TGTGCCAGCAGTGCTGAAGGACTAATAAGCTCCTACAATGAGCAGTTCTTC

d_call: -
v_call: TRBV5-1
j_call: TRBJ2-2
clone_size: -
cdr3_aa: CASSMDAGELFF
cdr3_nt: TGCGCCAGCAGCATGGATGCCGGGGAGCTGTTTTTT

d_call: -
v_call: TRBV29-1
j_call: TRBJ2-3
clone_size: few
cdr3_aa: CSVAARTSTDTQYF
cdr3_nt: TGCAGCGTTGCGGCCAGAACCAGCACAGATACGCAGTATTTT

d_call: -
v_call: TRBV14
j_call: TRBJ1-2
clone_size: -
cdr3_aa: CASSQDRRSSGYTF
cdr3_nt: TGTGCCAGCAGCCAAGATAGACGGTCTTCGGGCTACACCTTC

d_call: -
v_call: TRBV2
j_call: TRBJ1-1
clone_size: many
cdr3_aa: CASNSRNTEAFF
cdr3_nt: TGTGCCAGCAATTCACGGAACACTGAAGCTTTCTTT

d_call: TRBD1
v_call: TRBV6-6
j_call: TRBJ2-7
clone_size: -
cdr3_aa: CASSYRGTEAYEQYF
cdr3_nt: TGTGCCAGCAGTTACCGTGGGACAGAAGCCTACGAGCAGTACTTC

d_call: TRBD1
v_call: TRBV4-1
j_call: TRBJ2-7
clone_size: -
cdr3_aa: CASSQVQGYEQYF
cdr3_nt: TGCGCCAGCAGCCAAGTACAGGGGTACGAGCAGTACTTC

d_call: TRBD1
v_call: TRBV20-1
j_call: TRBJ2-7
clone_size: many
cdr3_aa: CSARDYPGQGVKQYF
cdr3_nt: TGCAGTGCTAGAGATTACCCGGGACAGGGAGTCAAGCAGTACTTC

d_call: -
v_call: TRBV19
j_call: TRBJ2-3
clone_size: many
cdr3_aa: CASQKGGREDTQYF
cdr3_nt: TGTGCCAGTCAAAAGGGGGGACGGGAAGATACGCAGTATTTT

d_call: TRBD1
v_call: TRBV5-1
j_call: TRBJ1-2
clone_size: many
cdr3_aa: CASSSGTGPLYGYTF
cdr3_nt: TGCGCCAGCAGCTCCGGGACAGGGCCGCTATATGGCTACACCTTC

d_call: -
v_call: TRBV3-1
j_call: TRBJ2-3
clone_size: many
cdr3_aa: CASSPSTDTQYF
cdr3_nt: TGTGCCAGCAGCCCTAGCACAGATACGCAGTATTTT

d_call: TRBD1
v_call: TRBV12-3/TRBV12-4
j_call: TRBJ1-1
clone_size: many
cdr3_aa: CASSFRQGSQAFF
cdr3_nt: TGTGCCAGCAGTTTCCGACAGGGGAGTCAGGCTTTCTTT

d_call: TRBD2
v_call: TRBV7-8
j_call: TRBJ2-5
clone_size: many
cdr3_aa: CASSLVGSSGRQETQYF
cdr3_nt: TGTGCCAGCAGCTTAGTCGGGTCTAGCGGGAGACAAGAGACCCAGTACTTC

d_call: TRBD1
v_call: TRBV7-9
j_call: TRBJ1-4
clone_size: few
cdr3_aa: CASSSRTGGFEKLFF
cdr3_nt: TGTGCCAGCAGCTCGAGGACAGGGGGCTTTGAAAAACTGTTTTTT

d_call: -
v_call: TRBV6-1
j_call: TRBJ2-7
clone_size: many
cdr3_aa: CASSIQTGSYEQYF
cdr3_nt: TGTGCCAGCAGTATTCAAACAGGGTCCTACGAGCAGTACTTC

d_call: TRBD2
v_call: TRBV3-1
j_call: TRBJ2-7
clone_size: few
cdr3_aa: CASSQDSSGGSEQYF
cdr3_nt: TGTGCCAGCAGCCAAGATTCTAGCGGGGGGTCGGAGCAGTACTTC

d_call: -
v_call: TRBV10-3
j_call: TRBJ2-7
clone_size: many
cdr3_aa: CAISESVGAYEQYF
cdr3_nt: TGTGCCATCAGTGAGTCTGTGGGCGCCTACGAGCAGTACTTC

d_call: -
v_call: TRBV28
j_call: TRBJ2-7
clone_size: many
cdr3_aa: CASSWGSYEQYF
cdr3_nt: TGTGCCAGCAGTTGGGGTAGTTACGAGCAGTACTTC

d_call: -
v_call: TRBV29-1
j_call: TRBJ1-1
clone_size: few
cdr3_aa: CSGGFRNTEAFF
cdr3_nt: TGCAGCGGAGGTTTCAGGAACACTGAAGCTTTCTTT

d_call: -
v_call: TRBV24-1
j_call: TRBJ2-3
clone_size: many
cdr3_aa: CATSDPGPTDTQYF
cdr3_nt: TGTGCCACCAGTGATCCCGGACCCACAGATACGCAGTATTTT

d_call: -
v_call: TRBV10-3
j_call: TRBJ1-1
clone_size: many
cdr3_aa: CATGRGSYTEAFF
cdr3_nt: TGTGCCACCGGACGGGGGTCGTACACTGAAGCTTTCTTT

d_call: TRBD1
v_call: TRBV10-3
j_call: TRBJ2-2
clone_size: many
cdr3_aa: CAISTTGAGTGSGELFF
cdr3_nt: TGTGCCATCAGTACAACCGGAGCCGGGACAGGGTCCGGGGAGCTGTTTTTT

d_call: TRBD1
v_call: TRBV12-3/TRBV12-4
j_call: TRBJ1-2
clone_size: -
cdr3_aa: CASSPGGQGALIYGYTF
cdr3_nt: TGTGCCAGCAGTCCCGGAGGGCAGGGGGCGCTTATCTATGGCTACACCTTC

d_call: -
v_call: TRBV20-1
j_call: TRBJ1-6
clone_size: few
cdr3_aa: CSARGRAIGTLHF
cdr3_nt: TGCAGTGCTAGGGGCAGAGCAATAGGGACCCTCCACTTT

d_call: -
v_call: TRBV18
j_call: TRBJ1-3
clone_size: few
cdr3_aa: CASSPPYAGNTIYF
cdr3_nt: TGTGCCAGCTCACCGCCGTATGCTGGAAACACCATATATTTT

d_call: -
v_call: TRBV11-2
j_call: TRBJ1-4
clone_size: -
cdr3_aa: CASSLGSRKLFF
cdr3_nt: TGTGCCAGCAGCTTAGGTTCGAGAAAACTGTTTTTT

d_call: -
v_call: TRBV12-3/TRBV12-4
j_call: TRBJ1-2
clone_size: many
cdr3_aa: CASSLDGLYGYTF
cdr3_nt: TGTGCCAGCAGTTTAGACGGATTATATGGCTACACCTTC

d_call: -
v_call: TRBV25-1
j_call: TRBJ1-4
clone_size: few
cdr3_aa: CASSEYGRRGEKLFF
cdr3_nt: TGTGCCAGCAGTGAATATGGGCGGCGGGGTGAAAAACTGTTTTTT